These 8 T cell receptor beta chains were sequenced from one sample in a study of cytotoxic CD8 clonotypes in ibrutinib-treated CLL. Measured with immunoSEQ multiplex PCR; TCRdb has only the in-frame clones, and not every one. The sample comprises tens of thousands of clones, 60% to 80% of which are singletons, and about 51% rests with the top ten. Specimen: PBMCs, collected at disease progression, from a patient treated with ibrutinib. The origin of the receptors is a human donor with chronic lymphocytic leukemia.

The genes are TRBV7-8 and TRBJ2-7; D ambiguous. The germline gives CDR1 SGHVS, CDR2 FQNEAQ. CDR3 length: 14 residues. The V and J ends lost 6 bases and 5 bases respectively, with 17 bases between them. The CDR3 DNA is TGTGCCAGCAGTTTCGGACCGTACGATGACGAGCAGTACTTC. Encoded protein: CASSFGPYDDEQYF.

The chain employs TRBV6-1 and TRBJ2-3; 12 bases are a match to TRBD2. The CDR3 consists of 15 residues. Germline V gene lookup returns CDR1 MNHNS and CDR2 SASEGT. The junction had 0 bases not matched to a gene; V was cut back by 4 bases and J by 1 base. CDR3 nucleotides: TGTGCCAGCAGTGGACTAGCGGGGGGCACAGATACGCAGTATTTT. Its protein is CASSGLAGGTDTQYF.

This chain connects TRBV27 to TRBJ2-7; 7 nucleotides line up with TRBD1. The CDR3 sequence is 15 residues long. Trimming cost V 5 bases and J 5 bases; bases outside gene matches: 12. Germline loops: CDR1 MNHEY, CDR2 SMNVEV (reference sequence). The DNA of the CDR3 is TGTGCCAGCAGTACGTACTTCAGCGACAGGGACGAGCAGTACTTC. Amino acid sequence: CASSTYFSDRDEQYF.

V is TRBV6-5 and J is TRBJ1-6; weak D call: TRBD1 (5 bases). Germline values: CDR1 MNHEY, CDR2 SVGAGI. CDR3 length: 16 amino acids. Trimming took 2 bases from V and 7 from J, leaving 15 bases between them. CDR3: CASSYEGWGLNSPLHF. The CDR3 region has the DNA TGTGCCAGCAGTTACGAGGGGTGGGGCCTAAATTCACCCCTCCACTTT.

The J gene is TRBJ2-7, the V gene TRBV14, with TRBD1 matching 9 bases. The germline V gene encodes CDR1 SGHDN and CDR2 FVKESK. The CDR3 runs to 16 residues. J gave up 3 bases and V 3 bases, and 9 bases lay outside the gene matches. The CDR3 DNA sequence: TGTGCCAGCAGCCAGCCGGGACAGGGTAAAATCTACGAGCAGTACTTC. Amino acid sequence: CASSQPGQGKIYEQYF.

J is TRBJ1-5 and V is TRBV27, with D unclear. CDR3 size: 13 residues. Germline CDR1 reads MNHEY; CDR2 reads SMNVEV (reference sequence). Trimming took 6 bases from V and 4 from J, leaving 10 bases between them. The DNA of the CDR3 is TGTGCCAGCAGGCTACAGCAGAATCAGCCCCAGCATTTT. Its translation: CASRLQQNQPQHF.

The chain has TRBV9 and TRBJ2-7; D could derive from TRBD1 or TRBD2 (6 bases each). Germline V CDR1 and CDR2: SGDLS, YYNGEE. V was trimmed by 4 bases and J by 3 bases, leaving 17 bases between them. The CDR3 sequence is 15 residues long. The CDR3 here is CASSPGVGGSYEQYF. The CDR3 DNA reads as TGTGCCAGCAGCCCAGGGGTGGGAGGAAGCTACGAGCAGTACTTC.

The genes are TRBV4-3 and TRBJ1-2, with 10 nucleotides matching TRBD1. The CDR3 length is 18 residues. Germline CDR1 is LGHNA and CDR2 is YSLEER. The J segment lost 2 bases and the V segment lost 0 bases, leaving 9 bases of the junction unmatched. The CDR3 region is CASSQDLLGTGENYGYTF. CDR3 DNA: TGCGCCAGCAGCCAAGATCTTTTGGGGACAGGGGAAAACTATGGCTACACCTTC.